This T cell receptor (beta chain) is drawn from a study of CD8 T cell repertoires and HIV-1 epitope variants. Libraries were prepared by immunoSEQ multiplex PCR; TCRdb keeps only in-frame clonotypes and omits some of them. The sample includes about 2,500 clones, about 70% of them seen just once. Per the germline V gene, CDR1 is SGHDT and CDR2 is YYEEEE. The V end lost 0 bases, the J end lost 4 bases, and 11 bases lay between the germline ends. The CDR3 consists of 16 residues. A word on this clone: Its antigen is still unknown.

The chain has TRBV5-6 and TRBJ2-6; perhaps TRBD1 as D (5 bases). This TCR came from a male donor with HIV. Sequencing was done on a sample of cultured CD8+ T cells derived from PBMCs. Here the CDR3 reads CASSLDGAAGANVLTF. DNA of the CDR3: TGTGCCAGCAGCTTGGATGGGGCGGCGGGGGCCAACGTCCTGACTTTC.